This TCR beta chain originates from a study of OX40 agonist ivuxolimab in advanced cancers. For the study at large: The group had a mean age of around 60 years, ranged from roughly 20 to 79, and was 80% to 85% male. Two patients with cutaneous melanoma and one with hepatocellular carcinoma, three in total, showed partial responses. Study-level points and caveats: Those patients achieving a partial response at 0.1-3.0 mg/kg showed among the lowest clonal expansion.

Germline V gives CDR1 MNHNY, CDR2 SVGAGI (reference sequence). V was pared by 4 bases and J by 1 base, with 2 bases of the junction left unmatched. This CDR3 region has 14 residues. Concerning this clone itself: What it recognizes is unknown.

Clones were read by immunoSEQ multiplex PCR, and TCRdb kept only the in-frame ones, dropping some. Of around 90,000 clones detected, approximately 90% appear once; the ten largest clones hold roughly 1.1%. The receptor was isolated from an adult with an advanced solid tumor such as melanoma, head and neck, liver or kidney cancer. The chain employs TRBV6-6 and TRBJ1-1, with 8 positions matching TRBD1. The sequenced sample was CD4+ or CD8+ T cells sorted from blood, obtained in a trial of the OX40 agonist ivuxolimab. In nucleotides, the CDR3 is TGTGCCAGCAGTTTCGGACAGGGGAACACTGAAGCTTTCTTT. Residues: CASSFGQGNTEAFF.